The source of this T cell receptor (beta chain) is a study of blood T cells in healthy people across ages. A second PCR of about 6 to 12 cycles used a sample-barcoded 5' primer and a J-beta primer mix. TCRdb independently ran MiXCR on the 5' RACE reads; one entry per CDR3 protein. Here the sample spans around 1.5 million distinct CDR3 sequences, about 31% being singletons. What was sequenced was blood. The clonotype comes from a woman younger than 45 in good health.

The CDR3 reads CASSINEKLFF. CDR3 bases: TGTGCCAGCAGTATAAATGAAAAACTGTTTTTT. The chain couples TRBV28 to TRBJ1-4; D is unresolved. The CDR3 loop spans 11 amino acids. Germline V CDR1 and CDR2: MDHEN, SYDVKM. V dropped 5 bases and J dropped 5 bases, with 3 bases sitting between them.